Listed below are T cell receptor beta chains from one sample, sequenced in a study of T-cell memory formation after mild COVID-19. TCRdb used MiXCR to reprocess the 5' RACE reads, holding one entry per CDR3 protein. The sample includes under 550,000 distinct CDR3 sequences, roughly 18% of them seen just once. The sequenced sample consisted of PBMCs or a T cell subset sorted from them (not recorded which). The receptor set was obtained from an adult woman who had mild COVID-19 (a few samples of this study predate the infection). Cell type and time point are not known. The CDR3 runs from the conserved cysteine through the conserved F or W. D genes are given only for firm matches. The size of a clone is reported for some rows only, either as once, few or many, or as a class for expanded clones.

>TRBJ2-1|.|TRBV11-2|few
CASSFLRSSEQFF
TGTGCCAGCAGCTTTTTAAGGAGTAGCGAGCAGTTCTTC
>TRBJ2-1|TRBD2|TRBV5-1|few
CASSSEGPSGGSEQFF
TGCGCCAGCAGCTCCGAAGGCCCTAGCGGGGGGAGTGAGCAGTTCTTC
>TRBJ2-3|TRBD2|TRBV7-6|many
CASSLTSVDTDTQYF
TGTGCCAGCAGCTTAACTAGCGTGGACACAGATACGCAGTATTTT
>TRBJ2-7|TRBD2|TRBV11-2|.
CASSRGLAGGDEQYF
TGTGCCAGCAGCAGAGGACTAGCGGGAGGTGACGAGCAGTACTTC
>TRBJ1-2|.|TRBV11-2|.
CASSSIKTRAGYGYTF
TGTGCCAGCAGCTCTATTAAGACCCGCGCGGGGTATGGCTACACCTTC
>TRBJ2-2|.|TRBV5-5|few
CASSPAAGATGELFF
TGTGCCAGCAGCCCGGCGGCAGGGGCCACCGGGGAGCTGTTTTTT
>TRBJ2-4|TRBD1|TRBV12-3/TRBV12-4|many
CASTIGQGYIQYF
TGTGCCAGCACTATAGGACAGGGTTACATTCAGTACTTC
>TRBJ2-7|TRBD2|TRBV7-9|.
CASSLEYLAGSYEQYF
TGTGCCAGCAGCTTAGAGTACCTAGCGGGGTCCTACGAGCAGTACTTC
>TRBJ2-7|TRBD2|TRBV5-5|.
CASSSGLAGNEQYF
TGTGCCAGCAGCTCCGGACTAGCGGGCAACGAGCAGTACTTC
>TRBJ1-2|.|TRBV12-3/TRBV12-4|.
CASILVGCGYTF
TGTGCCAGCATCCTTGTCGGCTGTGGCTACACCTTC
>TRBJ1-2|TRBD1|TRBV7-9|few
CASTPSGTGVGGYTF
TGTGCCAGCACCCCTTCCGGGACAGGGGTCGGTGGCTACACCTTC
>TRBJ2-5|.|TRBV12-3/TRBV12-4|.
CASSRGRGLGTQYF
TGTGCCAGCAGTAGGGGACGGGGATTAGGGACCCAGTACTTC
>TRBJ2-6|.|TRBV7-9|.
CASSYGRGSSGANVLTF
TGTGCCAGCAGCTATGGTCGGGGCTCCTCTGGGGCCAACGTCCTGACTTTC
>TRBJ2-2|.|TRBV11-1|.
CASSSRWGELFF
TGTGCCAGCAGCAGTCGTTGGGGGGAGCTGTTTTTT
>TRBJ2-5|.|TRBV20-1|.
CSVTRDQETQYF
TGCAGTGTGACGCGAGACCAAGAGACCCAGTACTTC
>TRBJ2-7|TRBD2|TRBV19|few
CASSIQAGSSYEQYF
TGTGCCAGTAGTATCCAAGCGGGGAGCTCCTACGAGCAGTACTTC
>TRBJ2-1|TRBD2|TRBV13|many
CASSRPSGDDNEQFF
TGTGCCAGCAGCCGACCTAGCGGGGATGACAATGAGCAGTTCTTC
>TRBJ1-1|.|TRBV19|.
CASSIDGSSLSNTEAFF
TGTGCCAGTAGTATAGACGGCTCCAGTCTATCGAACACTGAAGCTTTCTTT
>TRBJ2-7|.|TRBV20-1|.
CSAAQPRARIEQYF
TGCAGTGCTGCCCAGCCGAGGGCTCGGATCGAGCAGTACTTC
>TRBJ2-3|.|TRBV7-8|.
CASSRNWDSVPTDTQYF
TGTGCCAGCAGCCGCAACTGGGACTCCGTACCTACAGATACGCAGTATTTT
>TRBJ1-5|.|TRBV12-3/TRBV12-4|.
CASSPRPEPQHF
TGTGCCAGCAGTCCCCGGCCAGAGCCCCAGCATTTT
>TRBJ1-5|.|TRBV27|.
CASSSTTGFNQPQHF
TGTGCCAGCAGTTCCACCACAGGGTTCAATCAGCCCCAGCATTTT
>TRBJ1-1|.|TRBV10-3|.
CAISVGGTEAFF
TGTGCCATCAGTGTGGGGGGAACTGAAGCTTTCTTT
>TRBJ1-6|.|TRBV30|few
CAWSVREGPLHF
TGTGCCTGGAGTGTTCGGGAGGGACCCCTCCACTTT
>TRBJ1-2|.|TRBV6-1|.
CASSEARIGYGGYTF
TGTGCCAGCAGTGAAGCGCGAATCGGGTACGGTGGCTACACCTTC
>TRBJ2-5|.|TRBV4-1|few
CASSQGEVVLAPQETQYF
TGCGCCAGCAGCCAGGGGGAGGTGGTTCTGGCGCCCCAAGAGACCCAGTACTTC
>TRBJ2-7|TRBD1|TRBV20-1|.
CSAPGQGGAYEQYF
TGCAGTGCTCCTGGACAGGGTGGGGCCTACGAGCAGTACTTC
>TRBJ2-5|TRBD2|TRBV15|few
CATSREGGRQETQYF
TGTGCCACCAGCAGAGAGGGGGGGAGACAAGAGACCCAGTACTTC
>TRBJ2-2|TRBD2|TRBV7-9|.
CASSDRTGTSGGLNTGELFF
TGTGCCAGCAGCGATCGAACCGGGACTAGCGGGGGCCTGAACACCGGGGAGCTGTTTTTT
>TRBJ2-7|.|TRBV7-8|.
CASSLVGSPSSYEQYF
TGTGCCAGCAGCTTAGTGGGTAGCCCGAGCTCCTACGAGCAGTACTTC
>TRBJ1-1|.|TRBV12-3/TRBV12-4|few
CASSLNRMNTEAFF
TGTGCCAGCAGTTTAAACAGGATGAACACTGAAGCTTTCTTT
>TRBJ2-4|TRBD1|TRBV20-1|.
CSAKEPQGVLAKNIQYF
TGCAGTGCCAAGGAGCCTCAGGGGGTGCTAGCCAAAAACATTCAGTACTTC
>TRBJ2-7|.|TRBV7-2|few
CASSLAAGLGEQYF
TGTGCCAGCAGCTTAGCGGCGGGTTTGGGAGAGCAGTACTTC
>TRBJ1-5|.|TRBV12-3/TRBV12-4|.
CASSLRQTGTNQPQHF
TGTGCCAGCAGTTTACGGCAGACTGGAACGAATCAGCCCCAGCATTTT
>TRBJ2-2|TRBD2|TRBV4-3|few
CASSQDQLAGVAGELFF
TGCGCCAGCAGCCAAGATCAGCTAGCGGGAGTTGCCGGGGAGCTGTTTTTT
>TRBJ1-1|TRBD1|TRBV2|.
CASTWDSNTEAFF
TGTGCCAGCACCTGGGACAGCAACACTGAAGCTTTCTTT
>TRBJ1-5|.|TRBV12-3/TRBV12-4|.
CASSLGQTSNQPQHF
TGTGCCAGCAGCCTCGGACAGACTAGCAATCAGCCCCAGCATTTT
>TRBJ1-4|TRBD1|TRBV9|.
CASSVWGQGPNEKLFF
TGTGCCAGCAGCGTATGGGGACAGGGCCCTAATGAAAAACTGTTTTTT
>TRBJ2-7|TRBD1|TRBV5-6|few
CASSLMGDRDTYEQYF
TGTGCCAGCAGCTTGATGGGGGACAGGGACACCTACGAGCAGTACTTC
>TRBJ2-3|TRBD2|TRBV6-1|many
CASSQYRTSGNTDTQYF
TGTGCCAGCAGTCAGTATAGGACTAGCGGAAACACAGATACGCAGTATTTT
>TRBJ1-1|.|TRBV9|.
CASSVGVLNTEAFF
TGTGCCAGCAGCGTTGGCGTCTTGAACACTGAAGCTTTCTTT
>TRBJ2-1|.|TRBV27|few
CASSSKYSRVSEQFF
TGTGCCAGCAGTTCGAAATATAGCCGGGTGAGTGAGCAGTTCTTC
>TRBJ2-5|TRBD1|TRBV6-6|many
CASTPTGKETQYF
TGTGCCAGCACCCCGACAGGGAAAGAGACCCAGTACTTC
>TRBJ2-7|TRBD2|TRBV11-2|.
CASSPGRGASSYEQYF
TGTGCCAGCAGCCCCGGGAGGGGAGCCTCCTCCTACGAGCAGTACTTC
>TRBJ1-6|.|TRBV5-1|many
CASSSGRDNSPLHF
TGCGCCAGCAGCTCGGGACGAGATAATTCACCCCTCCACTTT
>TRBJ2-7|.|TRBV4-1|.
CASSQDPLEFEQYF
TGCGCCAGCAGCCAGGACCCCCTCGAATTCGAGCAGTACTTC
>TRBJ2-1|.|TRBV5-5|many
CASSRSDRRGFYNEQFF
TGTGCCAGCAGCCGCTCGGACAGAAGGGGGTTCTACAATGAGCAGTTCTTC
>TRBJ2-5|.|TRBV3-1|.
CASSPRFVGETQYF
TGTGCCAGCAGCCCCCGGTTTGTGGGGGAGACCCAGTACTTC
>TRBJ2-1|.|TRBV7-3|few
CASSLIGDPSSYNEQFF
TGTGCCAGCAGCTTAATAGGCGACCCGAGCTCCTACAATGAGCAGTTCTTC
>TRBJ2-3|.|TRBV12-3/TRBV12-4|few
CASSIGWALTDTQYF
TGTGCCAGCAGCATAGGATGGGCTCTCACAGATACGCAGTATTTT
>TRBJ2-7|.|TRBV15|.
CATSRDRLTGTTPYEQYF
TGTGCCACCAGCAGAGATAGGCTAACAGGTACAACCCCCTACGAGCAGTACTTC
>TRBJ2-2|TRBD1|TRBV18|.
CASTTGAGNTGELFF
TGTGCCAGCACCACAGGGGCCGGGAACACCGGGGAGCTGTTTTTT
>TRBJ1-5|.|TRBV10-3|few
CAISESIQPQHF
TGTGCCATCAGTGAGTCGATTCAGCCCCAGCATTTT
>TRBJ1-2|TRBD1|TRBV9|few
CASSPRGGQGIGYTF
TGTGCCAGCAGCCCTCGAGGGGGACAGGGAATAGGCTACACCTTC
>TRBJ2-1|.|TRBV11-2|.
CASSLMGSPKDEQFF
TGTGCCAGCAGCTTAATGGGATCACCGAAGGATGAGCAGTTCTTC
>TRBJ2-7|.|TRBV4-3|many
CASSLRGGRNEQYF
TGCGCCAGCAGCCTTCGGGGAGGTCGGAACGAGCAGTACTTC
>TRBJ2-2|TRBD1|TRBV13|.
CASSPTGTGLTGELFF
TGTGCCAGCAGCCCCACCGGGACAGGCTTAACCGGGGAGCTGTTTTTT
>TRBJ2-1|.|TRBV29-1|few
CSVEDAPNAYNEQFF
TGCAGCGTTGAGGACGCACCGAATGCCTACAATGAGCAGTTCTTC